The entry below describes one TCR beta chain. Its antigen is unknown. The sample's time point: week 5, during vaccination. In the vaccine, a single dose held 300 ug of the mutant IDH1 20-mer peptide, along with topical imiquimod. Donors harbored newly found WHO grade 3 or 4 IDH1-mutant, ATRX-lost astrocytomas. This sample is part of a study of a mutant IDH1 vaccine in newly diagnosed glioma. Findings and caveats of the study: Pseudoprogression seemed unlinked to shifts in top peripheral T cell clonotypes.

Clones were sequenced by immunoSEQ multiplex PCR, and TCRdb holds only the in-frame ones, with some missing. The sample contains approximately 40,000 clones, 70% to 80% of which appear only once. The sequenced sample was PBMCs, obtained from a glioma patient whose treatment included an IDH1 peptide vaccine. This receptor was taken from a man aged 35 to 55 with glioma.

In nucleotides, the CDR3 is TGTGCCAGTACCAAGCGGACTGAAGCTTTCTTT. Protein sequence: CASTKRTEAFF. This chain uses TRBV19 with TRBJ1-1; D ambiguous. The CDR3 has 11 residues. V gave up 7 bases and J gave up 5 bases, with 8 bases separating them. From germline, CDR1 is LNHDA and CDR2 SQIVND (reference sequence).